Below, one TCR beta chain is given with its context. Its antigen remains unknown. The data stem from a study of long-term antiretroviral therapy in people with HIV. Study-wide context: In the earliest collections, sampling predates the 2015 immediate-ART recommendation by about a decade. Study outcomes and limitations: Repertoires with HIV possessed tighter CDR3 length spans than those of controls. The study found that diversity rose after ART but stayed below transplant donor controls.

The CDR3 length is 15 residues. The V end was cut by 4 bases, the J end by 7 bases, with 16 bases between. CDR1 is MGHRA and CDR2 is YSYEKL in the germline V gene. Going into DNA extraction, samples held about 0.85-11 million cryopreserved PBMC. Researchers report immunoSEQ v3.0 was run at survey level. Some clones are missing from TCRdb's copy, which holds only in-frame ones; the method was immunoSEQ multiplex PCR. Of fewer than 30,000 clones in the sample, roughly 80% were seen once. The input for sequencing was unsorted PBMCs, taken 2.1 years after starting antiretroviral therapy. The chain uses TRBV4-1 and TRBJ1-4; D remains unclear. This sequence was found in a man younger than 40 with HIV. The CDR3 coding sequence is TGCGCCAGCAGCCCCCCCTTAGTAGCGGGTGAAAAACTGTTTTTT. Amino acids: CASSPPLVAGEKLFF.